Listed here are 19 T cell receptor beta chains from one sample, sequenced in a study of radiotherapy plus CTLA-4 blockade in lung cancer. Repertoires were generated with immunoSEQ multiplex PCR, while TCRdb's copy carries only in-frame clones and drops some. The repertoire holds some 66,000 clones, with approximately 82% as singletons. The specimen comprised peripheral blood, sampled from a patient treated with radiotherapy plus ipilimumab. Every receptor here comes from a human donor with non-small cell lung cancer who had a partial response to radiotherapy plus ipilimumab.

J is TRBJ2-1 and V is TRBV13, with 7 nucleotides matching TRBD2. The CDR3 sequence is 16 residues long. The V segment lost 5 bases and the J segment 9 bases; nucleotides outside the gene matches: 16. Germline V lookup: CDR1 PRHDT, CDR2 FYEKMQ (reference sequence). Written as DNA, the CDR3 is TGTGCCAGCAGCCCACCAGACGGAGCGGGAAGGTCTGAGCAGTTCTTC. The encoded protein is CASSPPDGAGRSEQFF.

The rearrangement joins TRBV5-4 to TRBJ2-5; TRBD2 matches at 7 bases. With 4 bases clipped from V and 5 bases from J, the junction kept 8 bases outside the gene matches. This CDR3 region has 14 residues. Per germline, CDR1 SGHNT and CDR2 YYREEE (reference sequence). This CDR3 reads CASSGGGSKETQYF. As DNA, the CDR3 is TGTGCCAGCAGCGGGGGGGGGTCGAAGGAGACCCAGTACTTC.

DNA for the CDR3: TGTGCCAGCAGCTTAACCCCGACAGGGACTGAAGCTTTCTTT. It encodes CASSLTPTGTEAFF. The rearrangement joins TRBV7-6 to TRBJ1-1, with 7 bases identical to TRBD1. The CDR3 is made up of 14 amino acids. Germline V gives CDR1 SGHVS, CDR2 FNYEAQ. Unmatched junction bases numbered 5, after V lost 2 bases and J lost 5 bases.

The chain is built from TRBV9 and TRBJ1-4; D gene unclear. The germline V gene encodes CDR1 SGDLS and CDR2 YYNGEE. Trimming removed 3 bases at V and 4 bases at J, with 10 bases between. This CDR3 contains 14 residues. CDR3 loop: CASSATGNNEKLFF. The CDR3 DNA reads as TGTGCCAGCAGCGCGACGGGGAATAATGAAAAACTGTTTTTT.

The chain is built from TRBV5-5 and TRBJ1-2; perhaps TRBD1 as D (5 bases). This CDR3 region has 15 residues. The germline CDR1 and CDR2 sequences are SGHKS and YYEKEE (reference sequence). V was clipped by 0 bases and J by 4 bases, with 13 bases between them. The CDR3 reads CASSLVGGVGYGYTF. Written as DNA, the CDR3 is TGTGCCAGCAGCTTGGTAGGAGGGGTGGGCTATGGCTACACCTTC.

This sequence joins TRBV7-3 and TRBJ2-1, with D possibly being TRBD2 (5 bases). Per the germline V gene, CDR1 is SGHTA and CDR2 is FQGTGA. The length of the CDR3 is 12 residues. Deletions cut 3 bases from V and 10 bases from J, with 10 bases between. CDR3: CASSFPPGEQFF. CDR3 in DNA: TGTGCCAGCAGCTTCCCCCCGGGAGAGCAGTTCTTC.

The chain joins TRBV2 to TRBJ2-7, with 8 bases aligning to TRBD2. Germline lookup yields CDR1 SNHLY and CDR2 FYNNEI. V lost 9 bases and J lost 4; bases outside the gene matches: 8. The CDR3 is 13 residues long. CDR3 in DNA: TGTGCCAGTTCGACCCCGGGGGGGTACGAGCAGTACTTC. Its protein product is CASSTPGGYEQYF.

The chain employs TRBV28 and TRBJ1-3; D is possibly TRBD1 (6 bases). Trimming stripped 6 bases from V and 1 base from J, with 16 bases between. In germline, CDR1 is MDHEN, CDR2 SYDVKM. The CDR3 extends over 16 amino acids. CDR3 amino acids: CASSLQTGQSGNTIYF. CDR3 DNA sequence: TGTGCCAGCAGCCTCCAAACAGGGCAGTCTGGAAACACCATATATTTT.

The genes are TRBV11-1 and TRBJ2-7, with TRBD1 matching 7 bases. The CDR3 runs to 14 residues. V gave up 8 bases and J gave up 2 bases; unmatched junction bases: 9. Germline loops: CDR1 SGHAT, CDR2 FQDESV (reference sequence). CDR3: CASGRQGSTYEQYF. The CDR3 DNA reads as TGTGCCAGCGGACGACAGGGATCAACCTACGAGCAGTACTTC. Combining the CDR3 with reference TRBV11-1 and TRBJ2-7 gives the whole variable domain EAEVAQSPRYKITEKSQAVAFWCDPISGHATLYWYRQILGQGPELLVQFQDESVVDDSQLPKDRFSAERLKGVDSTLKIQPAELGDSAMYLCASGRQGSTYEQYFGPGTRLTVT.

This sequence joins TRBV25-1 and TRBJ2-1; 9 nucleotides align to TRBD1. After removal of 7 bases from V and 9 bases from J, the junction contained 10 bases not matched to a gene. Germline CDR1 and CDR2: MGHDK and SYGVNS. This CDR3 has 14 amino acids. The CDR3 spells CASTGTGPVSEQFF. The CDR3 DNA follows: TGTGCCAGCACCGGGACAGGGCCAGTAAGTGAGCAGTTCTTC.

This clone was observed a single time. The same CDR3 arises from other DNA sequences in this sample as well. Here the CDR3 reads CASSLDRADTEAFF. The CDR3 DNA reads TGCGCCAGCAGCCTCGACAGGGCAGACACTGAAGCTTTCTTT. The chain is built from TRBV5-1 and TRBJ1-1, with 7 bases matching TRBD1. CDR3 length: 14 amino acids. CDR1 SGHRS and CDR2 YFSETQ come from the germline V gene. The junction had 6 bases not matched to a gene; V was cut back by 4 bases and J by 3 bases. The whole variable domain, filled in from reference TRBV5-1 and TRBJ1-1, reads KAGVTQTPRYLIKTRGQQVTLSCSPISGHRSVSWYQQTPGQGLQFLFEYFSETQRNKGNFPGRFSGRQFSNSRSEMNVSTLELGDSALYLCASSLDRADTEAFFGQGTRLTVV.

This clone has more than one count but fewer than ten. The chain is built from TRBV6-6 and TRBJ2-2; 7 nucleotides align to TRBD2. This CDR3 has 13 amino acids. Trimming cost V 10 bases and J 6 bases; bases outside gene matches: 8. CDR1 is MNHNY, CDR2 SVGAGI, per germline (reference sequence). The CDR3 sequence: CATLPTSSGELFF. The CDR3 DNA sequence: TGTGCCACCCTACCGACTAGCTCCGGGGAGCTGTTTTTT.

The chain recombines TRBV7-7 with TRBJ2-5; 13 bases are shared with TRBD2. Trimming at V came to 5 bases and at J to 5 bases, leaving 2 bases not matched to a gene. The CDR3 loop spans 14 amino acids. Germline CDR1 and CDR2: SSHAT and FNYEAQ (reference sequence). CDR3 sequence reads: CASSTGLAGETQYF. Written as DNA, the CDR3 is TGTGCCAGCAGCACGGGACTAGCGGGGGAGACCCAGTACTTC.

The V gene is TRBV10-3, the J gene TRBJ2-1; 11 nucleotides line up with TRBD1. The germline V gene has CDR1 ENHRY and CDR2 SYGVKD. Unmatched junction bases numbered 10, after V lost 6 bases and J lost 0 bases. The CDR3 contains 18 residues. CDR3 residues: CAIRTGTGGVSSYNEQFF. DNA for the CDR3: TGTGCCATCAGGACCGGGACAGGGGGAGTGAGCTCCTACAATGAGCAGTTCTTC.

CDR3 sequence reads: CASSWLAGGETQYF. The CDR3 DNA sequence: TGCGCCAGCAGCTGGTTAGCGGGAGGAGAGACCCAGTACTTC. The chain couples TRBV5-1 to TRBJ2-5; the match to TRBD2 covers 10 bases. The CDR3 sequence is 14 residues long. Germline V lookup: CDR1 SGHRS, CDR2 YFSETQ. V shed 3 bases and J 4 bases; nucleotides not matched to a gene: 3.

V usage is TRBV2 and J usage is TRBJ2-2, with D possibly TRBD1 on 6 matching bases. The CDR3 is 14 residues long. V shed 6 bases and J shed 5 bases, with 13 bases lying between them. Germline V CDR1 and CDR2: SNHLY, FYNNEI. The DNA of the CDR3 is TGTGCCAGCAGCGACAGGAGTGGGACCGGGGAGCTGTTTTTT. Translation gives CASSDRSGTGELFF.

The chain has TRBV4-1 and TRBJ1-1; D ambiguous. Trimming pared 0 bases from V and 1 base from J, leaving 12 bases between. In germline, CDR1 is MGHRA, CDR2 YSYEKL. The CDR3 has 16 residues. DNA of the CDR3: TGCGCCAGCAGCCAAGAGGATAGGAGGGAGAACACTGAAGCTTTCTTT. As protein: CASSQEDRRENTEAFF.

V usage is TRBV7-8 and J usage is TRBJ2-2; D is unresolved. This CDR3 contains 14 residues. Germline lookup yields CDR1 SGHVS and CDR2 FQNEAQ. Trimming pared 0 bases from V and 1 base from J, leaving 3 bases between. The chain's CDR3 is CASSLAQNTGELFF. The CDR3, as DNA: TGTGCCAGCAGCTTAGCACAGAACACCGGGGAGCTGTTTTTT.

The V and J genes are TRBV14 and TRBJ1-6; perhaps TRBD1 as D (6 bases). CDR1 SGHDN and CDR2 FVKESK come from the germline V gene. Trimming took 2 bases from V and 11 from J, leaving 10 bases between them. The CDR3 is 13 amino acids. In DNA, the CDR3 is TGTGCCAGCAGCCAACAGGGGATGACACCCCTCCACTTT. Its translation: CASSQQGMTPLHF.